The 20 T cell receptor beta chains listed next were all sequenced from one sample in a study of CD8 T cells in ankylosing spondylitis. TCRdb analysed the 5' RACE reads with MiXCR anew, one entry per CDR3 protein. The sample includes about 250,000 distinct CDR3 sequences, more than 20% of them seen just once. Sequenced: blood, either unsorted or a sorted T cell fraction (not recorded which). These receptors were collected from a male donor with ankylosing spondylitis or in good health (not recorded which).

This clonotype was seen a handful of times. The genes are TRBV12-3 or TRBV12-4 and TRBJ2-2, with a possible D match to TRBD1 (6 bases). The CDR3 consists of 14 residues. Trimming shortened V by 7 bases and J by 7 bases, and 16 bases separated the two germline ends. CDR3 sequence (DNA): TGTGCCAGCACCCCGAGGACAGCTCACGGGGAGCTGTTTTTT. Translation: CASTPRTAHGELFF.

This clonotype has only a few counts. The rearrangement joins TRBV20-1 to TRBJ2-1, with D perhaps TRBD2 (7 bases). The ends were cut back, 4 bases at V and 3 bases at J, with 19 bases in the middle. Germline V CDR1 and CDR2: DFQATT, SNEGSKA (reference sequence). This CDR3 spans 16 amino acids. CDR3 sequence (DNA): TGCAGTGCTACATTAATGGCGGGGGCTATCTACAATGAGCAGTTCTTC. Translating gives CSATLMAGAIYNEQFF.

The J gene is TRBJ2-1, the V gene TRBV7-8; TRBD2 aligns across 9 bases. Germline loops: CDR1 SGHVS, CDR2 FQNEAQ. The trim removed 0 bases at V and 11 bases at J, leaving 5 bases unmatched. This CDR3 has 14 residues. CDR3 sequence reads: CASSLASGGGKQFF. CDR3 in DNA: TGTGCCAGCAGCTTAGCTAGCGGGGGAGGTAAGCAGTTCTTC.

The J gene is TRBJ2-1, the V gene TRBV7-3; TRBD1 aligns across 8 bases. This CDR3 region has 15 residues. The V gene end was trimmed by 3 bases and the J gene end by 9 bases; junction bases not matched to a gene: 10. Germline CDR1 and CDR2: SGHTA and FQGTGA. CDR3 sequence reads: CASSFGQGWGFEQFF. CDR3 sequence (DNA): TGTGCCAGCAGCTTCGGACAGGGTTGGGGCTTTGAGCAGTTCTTC.

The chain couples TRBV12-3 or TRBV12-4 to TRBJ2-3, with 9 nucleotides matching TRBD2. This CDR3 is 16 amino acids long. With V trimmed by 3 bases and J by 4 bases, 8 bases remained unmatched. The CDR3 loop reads CASSFVIAGVPDTQYF. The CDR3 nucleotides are TGTGCCAGCAGTTTTGTGATAGCGGGAGTCCCAGATACGCAGTATTTT.

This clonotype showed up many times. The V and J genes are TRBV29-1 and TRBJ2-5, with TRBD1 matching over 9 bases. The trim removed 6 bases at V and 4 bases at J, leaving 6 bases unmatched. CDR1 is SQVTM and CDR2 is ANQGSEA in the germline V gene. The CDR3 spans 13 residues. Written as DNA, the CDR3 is TGCAGCGTCCGGACAGGGGCGGGAGAGACCCAGTACTTC. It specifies CSVRTGAGETQYF. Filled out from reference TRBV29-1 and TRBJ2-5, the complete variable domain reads SAVISQKPSRDICQRGTSLTIQCQVDSQVTMMFWYRQQPGQSLTLIATANQGSEATYESGFVIDKFPISRPNLTFSTLTVSNMSPEDSSIYLCSVRTGAGETQYFGPGTRLLVL.

The CDR3 DNA is TGCAGTGCTAGCCTACCCAGGGGCACAAACATTCAGTACTTC. This sequence encodes CSASLPRGTNIQYF. The chain has TRBV20-1 and TRBJ2-4; D perhaps matches TRBD1 (6 bases). This CDR3 is 14 amino acids long. Per germline, CDR1 DFQATT and CDR2 SNEGSKA (reference sequence). Trimming took 3 bases from V and 6 from J, leaving 15 bases between them.

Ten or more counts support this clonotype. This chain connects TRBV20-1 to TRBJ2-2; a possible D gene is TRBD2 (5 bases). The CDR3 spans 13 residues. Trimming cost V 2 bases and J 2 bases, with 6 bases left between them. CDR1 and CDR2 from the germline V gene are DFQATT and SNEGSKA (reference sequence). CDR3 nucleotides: TGCAGTGCTAGACGACTAAACACCGGGGAGCTGTTTTTT. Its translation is CSARRLNTGELFF.

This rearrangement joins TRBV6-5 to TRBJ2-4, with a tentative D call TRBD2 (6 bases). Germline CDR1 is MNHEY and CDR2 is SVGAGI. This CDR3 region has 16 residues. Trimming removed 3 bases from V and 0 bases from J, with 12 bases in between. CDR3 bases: TGTGCCAGCAGTTATGGCGGGGTCGGAGCCAAAAACATTCAGTACTTC. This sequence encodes CASSYGGVGAKNIQYF.

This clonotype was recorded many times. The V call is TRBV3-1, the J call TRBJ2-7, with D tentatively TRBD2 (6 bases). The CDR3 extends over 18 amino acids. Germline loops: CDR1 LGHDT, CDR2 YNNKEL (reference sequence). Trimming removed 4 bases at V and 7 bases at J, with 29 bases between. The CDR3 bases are TGTGCCAGCAGCCGAAGGGACTCCGCCTTATTCCCTTTGGGGGAGCAGTACTTC. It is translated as CASSRRDSALFPLGEQYF.

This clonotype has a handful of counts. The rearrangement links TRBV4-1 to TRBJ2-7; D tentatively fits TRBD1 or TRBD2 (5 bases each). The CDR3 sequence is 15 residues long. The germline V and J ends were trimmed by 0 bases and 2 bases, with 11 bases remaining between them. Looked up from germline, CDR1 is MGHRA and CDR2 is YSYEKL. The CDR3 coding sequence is TGCGCCAGCAGCCAAGACCCGAGGGGACCCTACGAGCAGTACTTC. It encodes CASSQDPRGPYEQYF.

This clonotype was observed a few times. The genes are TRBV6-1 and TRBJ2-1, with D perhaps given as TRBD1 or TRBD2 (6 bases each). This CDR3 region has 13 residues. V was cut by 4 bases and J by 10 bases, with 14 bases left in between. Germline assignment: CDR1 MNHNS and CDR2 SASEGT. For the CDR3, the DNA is TGTGCCAGCAGTGCCCCGGGGGCCCTCGAGCAGTTCTTC. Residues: CASSAPGALEQFF.

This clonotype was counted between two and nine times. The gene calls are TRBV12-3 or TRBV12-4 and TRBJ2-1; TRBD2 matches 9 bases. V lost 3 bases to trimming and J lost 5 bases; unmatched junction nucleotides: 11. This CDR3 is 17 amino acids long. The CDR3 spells CASSFPGGSGGDNEQFF. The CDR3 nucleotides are TGTGCCAGCAGTTTCCCCGGGGGTAGCGGGGGAGACAATGAGCAGTTCTTC.

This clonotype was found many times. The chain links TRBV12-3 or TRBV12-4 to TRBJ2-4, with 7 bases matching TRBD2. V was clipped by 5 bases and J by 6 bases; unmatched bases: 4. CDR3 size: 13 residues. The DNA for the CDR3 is TGTGCCAGCAGTCAAGCGGGACTAAACATTCAGTACTTC. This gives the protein CASSQAGLNIQYF.

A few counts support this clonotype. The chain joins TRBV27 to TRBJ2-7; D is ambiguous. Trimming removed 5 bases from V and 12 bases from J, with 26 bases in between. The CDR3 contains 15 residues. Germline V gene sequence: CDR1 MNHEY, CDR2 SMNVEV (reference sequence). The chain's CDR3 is CASSLQSGPGFFRYF. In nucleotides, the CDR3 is TGTGCCAGCAGTCTCCAATCTGGGCCAGGATTTTTTAGGTACTTC.

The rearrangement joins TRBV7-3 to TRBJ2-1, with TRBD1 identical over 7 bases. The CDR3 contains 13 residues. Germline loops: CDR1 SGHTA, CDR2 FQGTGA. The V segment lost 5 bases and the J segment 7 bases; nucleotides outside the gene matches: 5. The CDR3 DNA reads TGTGCCAGCAGCCAGACAGGGTTGAATGAGCAGTTCTTC. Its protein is CASSQTGLNEQFF. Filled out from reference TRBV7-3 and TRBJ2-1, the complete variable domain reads GAGVSQTPSNKVTEKGKYVELRCDPISGHTALYWYRQSLGQGPEFLIYFQGTGAADDSGLPNDRFFAVRPEGSVSTLKIQRTERGDSAVYLCASSQTGLNEQFFGPGTRLTVL.

The CDR3 here is CASSPQVVMGRNYGYTF. The CDR3, as DNA: TGTGCCAGCTCACCACAGGTGGTAATGGGGCGCAACTATGGCTACACCTTC. The rearrangement uses TRBV18 and TRBJ1-2; D is perhaps TRBD1 (5 bases). The CDR3 is 17 amino acids. Germline lookup yields CDR1 KGHSH and CDR2 LQKENI. Trimming cost V 1 base and J 2 bases, with 17 bases left between them.

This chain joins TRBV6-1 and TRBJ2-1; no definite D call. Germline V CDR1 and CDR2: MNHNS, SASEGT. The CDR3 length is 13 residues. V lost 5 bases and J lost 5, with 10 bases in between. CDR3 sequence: CASSRGTNNEQFF. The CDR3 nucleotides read TGTGCCAGCAGTCGAGGAACTAACAATGAGCAGTTCTTC.

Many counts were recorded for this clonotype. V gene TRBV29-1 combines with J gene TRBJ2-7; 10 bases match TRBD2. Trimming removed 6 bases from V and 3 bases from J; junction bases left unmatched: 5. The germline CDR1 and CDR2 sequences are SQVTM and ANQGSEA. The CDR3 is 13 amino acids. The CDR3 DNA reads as TGCAGCGTGGGAGGACTAGCGGTCTACGAGCAGTACTTC. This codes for CSVGGLAVYEQYF.

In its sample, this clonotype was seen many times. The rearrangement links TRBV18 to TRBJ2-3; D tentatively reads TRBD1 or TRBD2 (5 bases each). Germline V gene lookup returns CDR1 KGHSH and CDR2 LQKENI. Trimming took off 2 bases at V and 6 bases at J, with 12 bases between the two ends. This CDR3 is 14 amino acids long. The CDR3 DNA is TGTGCCAGCTCACCAGGGACGCCGGCCGATACGCAGTATTTT. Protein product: CASSPGTPADTQYF.